Listed below are T cell receptor beta chains from one sample, sequenced in a study of monozygotic twins with inflammatory bowel disease. From the 5' RACE reads, TCRdb lists one entry per CDR3 protein and no DNA. The sample includes approximately 150,000 distinct CDR3 sequences. Sequenced: blood. The source is a human donor with ulcerative colitis or Crohn's disease, or a healthy co-twin of an affected twin (not recorded which). CDR3s include the opening cysteine and the closing phenylalanine or tryptophan.

V	length	J	CDR3
TRBV7-2	17	TRBJ1-3	CASSYGVRGSSGNTIYF
TRBV5-4	16	TRBJ1-4	CATATGGRGANEKLFF
TRBV29-1	13	TRBJ1-1	CSARHQRDTEAFF
TRBV12-3/TRBV12-4	12	TRBJ2-1	CASSHHEREQFF
TRBV5-1	15	TRBJ2-2	CASSLRATNTGELFF
TRBV18	14	TRBJ2-1	CASSRSGAPGEQFF
TRBV7-2	15	TRBJ2-7	CASSTSGTAGYEQYF
TRBV12-3/TRBV12-4	16	TRBJ2-7	CASSLGLAGVSDEQYF
TRBV18	15	TRBJ2-2	CASSPRSSLTGELFF
TRBV19	13	TRBJ1-1	CASTGTVNTEAFF
TRBV5-1	15	TRBJ2-2	CASSLVPGWTGELFF
TRBV29-1	13	TRBJ2-7	CSAGTGHSYEQYF
TRBV5-6	14	TRBJ1-2	CASSWGRGDYGYTF
TRBV5-1	15	TRBJ1-1	CASSLGGQPNTEAFF
TRBV9	16	TRBJ2-2	CASSVVGGGDTGELFF
TRBV5-1	15	TRBJ2-1	CASRLSGSSYNEQFF
TRBV2	18	TRBJ2-1	CASTRMGLAESSYNEQFF
TRBV19	15	TRBJ1-1	CASSIGDYVGTEAFF
TRBV18	14	TRBJ2-3	CASSAGGRSDTQYF
TRBV12-3/TRBV12-4	15	TRBJ2-7	CASSPGQGGGYEQYF
TRBV20-1	11	TRBJ1-1	CSARGTAEAFF
TRBV7-2	13	TRBJ2-5	CASSTVSQETQYF
TRBV29-1	14	TRBJ2-3	CSVEPGTGGDTQYF
TRBV29-1	14	TRBJ2-3	CSVEGGVSTDTQYF
TRBV5-1	14	TRBJ1-4	CASSLMSINEKLFF
TRBV7-2	16	TRBJ2-3	CASSLGPSHPTDTQYF
TRBV7-3	14	TRBJ2-3	CASSVGQQPDTQYF
TRBV28	16	TRBJ2-7	CASSLSGKGWFHEQYF
TRBV6-1	14	TRBJ2-7	CASRTRDRGHEQYF
TRBV15	13	TRBJ2-7	CATWDLSAYEQYF
TRBV7-2	11	TRBJ2-1	CASSDYNEQFF
TRBV2	13	TRBJ2-6	CASKTAGANVLTF
TRBV5-1	14	TRBJ2-7	CASSDGEGYYEQYF
TRBV7-8	14	TRBJ2-7	CASSTGIRAYEQYF
TRBV5-1	17	TRBJ1-6	CASSPGRDRSLNSPLHF
TRBV28	15	TRBJ2-7	CASLFQGGTPYEQYF
TRBV20-1	13	TRBJ2-7	CSAHSGGLYEQYF
TRBV5-1	16	TRBJ2-3	CASSRGLAREVDTQYF
TRBV27	14	TRBJ2-5	CASGSRDRQETQYF
TRBV4-2	17	TRBJ1-1	CASSQDRRGLRNTEAFF